This T cell receptor beta chain was sequenced in a study of shared clonotypes between healthy human individuals. This clone was recorded once. The antigen is not known. Overall study results and limits: Relative to memory subsets, naive subsets generally showed larger estimated richness.

Method: immunoSEQ multiplex PCR; TCRdb's copy keeps in-frame clones and lacks some. The profile shows about 2.1 million clones, just over 90% of them singletons. V lost 3 bases to trimming and J lost 2 bases; unmatched junction nucleotides: 6. CDR3 size: 16 residues. The germline CDR1 and CDR2 sequences are KGHSH and LQKENI. CD45RO negativity and positive selection for CCR7 defined naive CD8 cells, a population that excluded terminally differentiated effector memory CD45RA+ cells. Only Caucasian adults living in Nashville, Tennessee made up the donor group. The chain employs TRBV18 and TRBJ2-3, with 9 positions matching TRBD1. Sequenced material: naive CD8+ T cells from PBMCs. The TCR comes from a man aged 18 to 30 in good health. Some clones in this sample may be carry-over from other donors' samples. CDR3 sequence (DNA): TGTGCCAGCTCACCCTGGGACAGGGCAACCACAGATACGCAGTATTTT. Translation: CASSPWDRATTDTQYF.